This T cell receptor (beta chain) emerged from a study of blood T cell repertoires in COVID-19. The table came from immunoSEQ multiplex PCR; TCRdb's copy has only in-frame clones and leaves some out. This sample carries approximately 230,000 clones, about 89% of them seen once, and the ten largest clones take 1.5% to 2%. Between the trimmed V and J ends, which lost 3 bases and 7 bases, there was a span of 13 bases. The CDR3 has 14 residues. Germline lookup yields CDR1 LGHDT and CDR2 YNNKEL (reference sequence). This chain uses TRBV3-1 (or the pseudogene TRBV3-2) with TRBJ1-5; D is unresolved. The TCR comes from a woman aged 18 to 35 who had recovered from COVID-19. The specimen was PBMCs or T cells enriched from blood (not recorded which). CDR3 region: CASSQFSVPQPQHF. The CDR3 bases are TGTGCCAGCAGCCAGTTCAGCGTTCCGCAGCCCCAGCATTTT.